This T cell receptor (beta chain) was recovered during a study of blood T cells in healthy people across ages. Study-level points and caveats: CMV infection status of these donors was not known. Comparison with aged donors showed that long-lived donors had more naive CD4+ cells and higher diversity.

The authors ran a second PCR of roughly 6 to 12 cycles using a sample-barcoded 5' primer and a J-beta primer mix. In TCRdb, the 5' RACE reads were re-called with MiXCR into one record per CDR3 protein. The sample records 700,000 to 900,000 distinct CDR3 sequences, about 26% being singletons. Samples each had at least 5.5 micrograms of total RNA extracted. This CDR3 has 13 residues. V lost 0 bases and J lost 3, with 7 bases in between. From germline, CDR1 is SGHRS and CDR2 YFSETQ. This clonotype was seen a few times. As yet, its antigen is unknown. This same sample was also part of a study on T cells of mothers and their children. That publication notes: Each donor was one of three healthy Caucasian mothers or one of their six children.

The chain uses TRBV5-1 and TRBJ2-7; D remains unclear. Source material: blood. The clonotype comes from a boy aged 10-17 years in good health. This CDR3 is CASSLVTFYEQYF. CDR3 sequence (DNA): TGCGCCAGCAGCTTGGTCACATTCTACGAGCAGTACTTC. Looking up the rest from reference TRBV5-1 and TRBJ2-7 gives the full variable domain: KAGVTQTPRYLIKTRGQQVTLSCSPISGHRSVSWYQQTPGQGLQFLFEYFSETQRNKGNFPGRFSGRQFSNSRSEMNVSTLELGDSALYLCASSLVTFYEQYFGPGTRLTVT.